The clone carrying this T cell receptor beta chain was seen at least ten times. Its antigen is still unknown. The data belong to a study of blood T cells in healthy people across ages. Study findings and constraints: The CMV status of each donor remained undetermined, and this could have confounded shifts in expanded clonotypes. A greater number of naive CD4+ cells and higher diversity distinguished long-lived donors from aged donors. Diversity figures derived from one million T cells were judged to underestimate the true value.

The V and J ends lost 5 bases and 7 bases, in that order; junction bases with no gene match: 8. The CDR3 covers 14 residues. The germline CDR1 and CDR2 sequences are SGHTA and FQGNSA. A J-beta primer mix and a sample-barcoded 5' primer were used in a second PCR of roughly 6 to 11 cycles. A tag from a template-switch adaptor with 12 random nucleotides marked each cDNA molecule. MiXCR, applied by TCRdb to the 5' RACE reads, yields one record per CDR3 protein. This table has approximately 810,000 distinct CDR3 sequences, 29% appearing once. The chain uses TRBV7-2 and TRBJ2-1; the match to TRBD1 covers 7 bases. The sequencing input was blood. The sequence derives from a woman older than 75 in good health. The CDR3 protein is CASSRQPQGNEQFF. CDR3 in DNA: TGTGCCAGCAGCCGTCAGCCACAGGGGAATGAGCAGTTCTTC.